This entry is about one T cell receptor beta chain. The source of the sample is a study of PD-L1 blockade in urothelial cancer. Stated time point: pretreatment peripheral blood. The V and J ends lost 0 bases and 5 bases respectively, with 14 bases between them. This CDR3 region has 15 residues. Germline CDR1 reads SGHRS; CDR2 reads YFSETQ. Generated by immunoSEQ multiplex PCR, the TCRdb table keeps only in-frame clones and is missing some. The table has about 52,000 clones, approximately 84% seen once; the top ten hold roughly 1.3%. The origin of this receptor is a man between 50 and 59 years old with urothelial cancer. This chain connects TRBV5-1 to TRBJ2-5; D might be TRBD1 (6 bases). This specimen was PBMCs, taken around atezolizumab (anti-PD-L1) treatment. CDR3 residues: CASSLDGGASETQYF. The CDR3 nucleotides are TGCGCCAGCAGCTTGGATGGGGGCGCGTCGGAGACCCAGTACTTC.